Listed below are T cell receptor beta chains from one sample, sequenced in a study of pediatric ulcerative colitis. Generated by immunoSEQ multiplex PCR, the TCRdb table keeps only in-frame clones and is missing some. The sample records approximately 32,000 clones, more than 75% being singletons. The sample taken for sequencing was blood. The receptors stem from a boy aged 5-17 years with severe ulcerative colitis. The conserved cysteine and the conserved F or W are not part of the CDR3 here.

v_call: TRBV5-6; j_call: TRBJ1-4; cdr3_aa: ASLDRGGEKLF
v_call: TRBV10-3; j_call: TRBJ1-1; cdr3_aa: AISEGGSSTEAF
v_call: TRBV19; j_call: TRBJ2-7; cdr3_aa: ASSTSSTGGKQY
v_call: TRBV19; j_call: TRBJ1-1; cdr3_aa: AASNGNTEAF
v_call: TRBV18; j_call: TRBJ1-4; cdr3_aa: ASSGSYNEKLF
v_call: TRBV29-1; j_call: TRBJ2-3; cdr3_aa: SVERDRDTDTQY
v_call: TRBV30; j_call: TRBJ1-1; cdr3_aa: AWSTLAGNTEAF
v_call: TRBV30; j_call: TRBJ1-2; cdr3_aa: AWSLQGTYGYT
v_call: TRBV2; j_call: TRBJ2-1; cdr3_aa: ASIEALAGGPSSYNEQF
v_call: TRBV7-6; j_call: TRBJ1-1; cdr3_aa: ASSFQGRDSEAF
v_call: TRBV13; j_call: TRBJ1-6; cdr3_aa: ASSLPGTPNSPLH
v_call: TRBV7-9; j_call: TRBJ1-2; cdr3_aa: ASSLDSWDSRMGVYGYT
v_call: TRBV14; j_call: TRBJ1-4; cdr3_aa: ASSSRGRWNEKLF
v_call: TRBV6-5; j_call: TRBJ1-4; cdr3_aa: ASSYGGRNEKLF
v_call: TRBV2; j_call: TRBJ1-5; cdr3_aa: ASGGGQGGNQPQH
v_call: TRBV2; j_call: TRBJ2-1; cdr3_aa: ASSEGRGVGEQF
v_call: TRBV30; j_call: TRBJ1-1; cdr3_aa: AWSESGFAEAF
v_call: TRBV25-1; j_call: TRBJ1-1; cdr3_aa: ATRRGDTITNTEAF
v_call: TRBV7-8; j_call: TRBJ1-5; cdr3_aa: ASSFGRGDQPQH
v_call: TRBV30; j_call: TRBJ2-5; cdr3_aa: AWSLRETQY
v_call: TRBV6-5; j_call: TRBJ1-3; cdr3_aa: ASSYDSHGNTIY
v_call: TRBV11-3; j_call: TRBJ2-7; cdr3_aa: ASSSPGQGIEQY
v_call: TRBV7-2; j_call: TRBJ2-7; cdr3_aa: ASSLRQGGSYEQY
v_call: TRBV19; j_call: TRBJ1-2; cdr3_aa: ASSTPGQRLYGYT
v_call: TRBV7-9; j_call: TRBJ1-1; cdr3_aa: ASSISEAGKAF
v_call: TRBV7-2; j_call: TRBJ1-1; cdr3_aa: ASSPMGVGAF
v_call: TRBV6-5; j_call: TRBJ2-7; cdr3_aa: ASRRDGGSYEQY
v_call: TRBV4-1; j_call: TRBJ1-1; cdr3_aa: ASSQGTTEAF
v_call: TRBV14; j_call: TRBJ2-7; cdr3_aa: ASSRDRGYGEQY
v_call: TRBV7-2; j_call: TRBJ2-4; cdr3_aa: ASSRSGGRSKNIQY
v_call: TRBV9; j_call: TRBJ1-5; cdr3_aa: ASSVDTGSNQPQH
v_call: TRBV11-2; j_call: TRBJ2-1; cdr3_aa: ASTYGASDEQF
v_call: TRBV7-9; j_call: TRBJ2-7; cdr3_aa: ASSLAQGNSYEQY
v_call: TRBV6-4; j_call: TRBJ1-4; cdr3_aa: ASSDSNRDRGLEKLF
v_call: TRBV4-1; j_call: TRBJ1-2; cdr3_aa: ASSPLPPPGSYGYT
v_call: TRBV19; j_call: TRBJ1-2; cdr3_aa: ASSIKGRESNRGYT
v_call: TRBV2; j_call: TRBJ2-7; cdr3_aa: ASGWEYEQY
v_call: TRBV7-2; j_call: TRBJ2-1; cdr3_aa: ASSLTSGRYNEQF
v_call: TRBV27; j_call: TRBJ1-2; cdr3_aa: ASSFQQGDDGYT
v_call: TRBV11-1; j_call: TRBJ1-4; cdr3_aa: ASSFSPTTNEKLF
v_call: TRBV2; j_call: TRBJ1-1; cdr3_aa: ASSGGSEAF
v_call: TRBV29-1; j_call: TRBJ2-3; cdr3_aa: SVCSGGPDTQY
v_call: TRBV5-1; j_call: TRBJ1-1; cdr3_aa: ASSLYPGAGTEAF
v_call: TRBV7-9; j_call: TRBJ2-7; cdr3_aa: ASSLVTGASSYEQY
v_call: TRBV6-6; j_call: TRBJ2-7; cdr3_aa: AGAGGKENEQY
v_call: TRBV2; j_call: TRBJ1-4; cdr3_aa: ASRFMDGNEKLF
v_call: TRBV9; j_call: TRBJ2-3; cdr3_aa: ASSRSSTSGGWTQY
v_call: TRBV6-6; j_call: TRBJ2-1; cdr3_aa: ASRLAGDNEQF
v_call: TRBV4-1; j_call: TRBJ1-4; cdr3_aa: ASSLQGFRVNEKLF
v_call: TRBV20-1; j_call: TRBJ2-7; cdr3_aa: SAGRGYEQY
v_call: TRBV13; j_call: TRBJ2-1; cdr3_aa: ASSDSGTSGGRKVNNEQF
v_call: TRBV7-2; j_call: TRBJ2-5; cdr3_aa: ASSSGVVRETQY
v_call: TRBV6-5; j_call: TRBJ1-5; cdr3_aa: ASSSRGLSGPQH
v_call: TRBV27; j_call: TRBJ1-5; cdr3_aa: ASSLSGNQPQH
v_call: TRBV30; j_call: TRBJ2-5; cdr3_aa: AWTSGETQY
v_call: TRBV13; j_call: TRBJ2-1; cdr3_aa: ASSGLAGGPEQF
v_call: TRBV12-5; j_call: TRBJ2-3; cdr3_aa: ASGPLGGSGSTDTQY
v_call: TRBV27; j_call: TRBJ1-1; cdr3_aa: ASSLSGQGTEAF
v_call: TRBV30; j_call: TRBJ2-5; cdr3_aa: AWKDGYQETQY
v_call: TRBV9; j_call: TRBJ1-4; cdr3_aa: ASSVGATNEKLF